Below, 20 T cell receptor beta chains from the same sample are listed, as sequenced in a study of cytomegalovirus exposure and HLA in healthy donors. Only in-frame clones appear in the TCRdb table, and some are missing; sequencing was by immunoSEQ multiplex PCR. The data show hundreds of thousands of clones, less than 90% seen once. The sequencing input was PBMCs. Source of these receptors: a young man in good health and CMV-seropositive.

This clone was counted once. CDR3 protein: CASSASVHRTNEKLFF. In DNA form, the CDR3 reads TGTGCCAGCAGTGCAAGTGTTCATCGAACTAATGAAAAACTGTTTTTT. The gene calls are TRBV6-1 and TRBJ1-4; D gene uncertain. The CDR3 spans 16 residues. Germline values: CDR1 MNHNS, CDR2 SASEGT. With 4 bases removed from V and 1 base from J, the gap between germline ends came to 13 bases.

This chain connects TRBV6-1 to TRBJ1-2; no definite D call. The CDR3 extends over 15 amino acids. V lost 1 base to trimming and J lost 4 bases, with 13 bases between them. Germline loops: CDR1 MNHNS, CDR2 SASEGT. CDR3 in amino acids: CASSEEVGGSYGYTF. CDR3 coding DNA: TGTGCCAGCAGTGAAGAGGTCGGAGGGAGCTATGGCTACACCTTC.

The chain links TRBV5-6 to TRBJ2-4, with D perhaps assigned TRBD1 or TRBD2 (6 bases each). This CDR3 has 15 residues. The germline V and J ends were trimmed by 2 bases and 0 bases, with 9 bases remaining between them. Germline V lookup: CDR1 SGHDT, CDR2 YYEEEE. CDR3 coding DNA: TGTGCCAGCAGCTTAGGGGGGTTAGCCAAAAACATTCAGTACTTC. Translated, it gives CASSLGGLAKNIQYF.

The rearrangement uses TRBV5-1 and TRBJ2-3, with 9 bases that match TRBD1. The CDR3 is 17 amino acids. Germline V CDR1 and CDR2: SGHRS, YFSETQ. V lost 0 bases, J lost 6 bases, and 11 bases stayed unmatched. The chain's CDR3 is CASSLGTTGGSLDTQYF. The CDR3 nucleotides read TGCGCCAGCAGCTTGGGTACTACAGGGGGCAGTCTGGATACGCAGTATTTT.

The chain employs TRBV29-1 and TRBJ1-2; D not resolved. CDR3 length equals 11 residues. Germline V CDR1 and CDR2: SQVTM, ANQGSEA. V was pared by 8 bases and J by 0 bases, with 7 bases between. The CDR3 loop is CSTGTNYGYTF. In nucleotides, the CDR3 is TGCAGCACGGGGACTAACTATGGCTACACCTTC.

The chain employs TRBV5-4 and TRBJ2-1; D unresolved. Per the germline V gene, CDR1 is SGHNT and CDR2 is YYREEE (reference sequence). This CDR3 contains 16 residues. V lost 4 bases, J lost 0 bases, and 14 bases lay in between. The chain's CDR3 is CASSRAGRSSYNEQFF. The CDR3 region has the DNA TGTGCCAGCAGCCGGGCCGGACGCAGCTCCTACAATGAGCAGTTCTTC.

CDR3 DNA: TGTGCCAGCAGCCGGTGGGCTACTAATGAAAAACTGTTTTTT. Translated, it gives CASSRWATNEKLFF. This chain connects TRBV5-4 to TRBJ1-4; D is uncertain. Deletions cut 4 bases from V and 2 bases from J, with 9 bases between. From germline, CDR1 is SGHNT and CDR2 YYREEE (reference sequence). The CDR3 has 14 residues.

This chain joins TRBV7-2 and TRBJ1-1; a possible D gene is TRBD1 (6 bases). This CDR3 contains 15 residues. Per the germline V gene, CDR1 is SGHTA and CDR2 is FQGNSA. V lost 1 base to trimming and J lost 3 bases, with 12 bases between them. CDR3 sequence reads: CASSLVAGADTEAFF. In DNA form, the CDR3 reads TGTGCCAGCAGCTTAGTGGCAGGGGCGGACACTGAAGCTTTCTTT.

V and J are TRBV29-1 and TRBJ2-7; 9 positions match TRBD1. CDR1 is SQVTM and CDR2 is ANQGSEA in the germline V gene. V was pared by 4 bases and J by 5 bases, with 6 bases of the junction left unmatched. This CDR3 has 13 residues. CDR3 amino acids: CSVVGTGFHEQYF. In DNA, the CDR3 is TGCAGCGTTGTTGGGACAGGGTTCCACGAGCAGTACTTC.

The chain has TRBV28 and TRBJ2-7; no reliable D call. Germline loops: CDR1 MDHEN, CDR2 SYDVKM. Trimming pared 6 bases from V and 3 bases from J, leaving 12 bases between. The CDR3 sequence is 13 residues long. The CDR3 coding sequence is TGTGCCAGCAGGCAAAGTTCATACTACGAGCAGTACTTC. Translated: CASRQSSYYEQYF.

The chain employs TRBV6-1 and TRBJ1-2, with unresolved D. Trimming took 2 bases from V and 1 from J, leaving 8 bases between them. This CDR3 is 14 amino acids long. Germline values: CDR1 MNHNS, CDR2 SASEGT. This chain's CDR3 is CASSELTGNYGYTF. CDR3 DNA sequence: TGTGCCAGCAGTGAATTAACGGGTAACTATGGCTACACCTTC.

The rearrangement joins TRBV29-1 to TRBJ1-2; D call uncertain. With 4 bases removed from V and 3 bases from J, the gap between germline ends came to 18 bases. Germline V gene data show CDR1 as SQVTM and CDR2 as ANQGSEA. This CDR3 comprises 15 residues. DNA for the CDR3: TGCAGCGTTGCCCCGAATTCCAACGTACACTATGGCTACACCTTC. It codes for CSVAPNSNVHYGYTF.

This chain uses TRBV18 with TRBJ1-3, with D unresolved. Per germline, CDR1 KGHSH and CDR2 LQKENI. The CDR3 extends over 15 amino acids. The germline V and J ends were trimmed by 0 bases and 4 bases, with 10 bases remaining between them. CDR3 protein: CASSPPARSGNTIYF. The CDR3 DNA reads TGTGCCAGCTCACCACCTGCCAGGTCGGGAAACACCATATATTTT.

This sequence joins TRBV2 and TRBJ1-5; TRBD1 is a possible D gene (6 bases). The CDR3 spans 12 residues. Trimming removed 10 bases from V and 4 bases from J, with 11 bases in between. CDR1 is SNHLY, CDR2 FYNNEI, per germline. CDR3 DNA: TGTGCCACTCAGGGGACAAATCAGCCCCAGCATTTT. This gives the protein CATQGTNQPQHF. Based on the CDR3 plus reference TRBV2 and TRBJ1-5, the full variable domain is EPEVTQTPSHQVTQMGQEVILRCVPISNHLYFYWYRQILGQKVEFLVSFYNNEISEKSEIFDDQFSVERPDGSNFTLKIRSTKLEDSAMYFCATQGTNQPQHFGDGTRLSIL.

The chain links TRBV10-2 to TRBJ2-1; no definite D call. Trimming pared 6 bases from V and 5 bases from J, leaving 8 bases between. The CDR3 runs 12 residues. Germline V lookup: CDR1 WSHSY, CDR2 SAAADI. The CDR3 nucleotides read TGCGCCAGCAGCCGGACCGACAATGAGCAGTTCTTC. It specifies CASSRTDNEQFF.

The rearrangement links TRBV7-3 to TRBJ2-5, with unresolved D. Trimming shortened V by 5 bases and J by 5 bases, and 12 bases separated the two germline ends. The CDR3 is made up of 13 amino acids. From germline, CDR1 is SGHTA and CDR2 FQGTGA. CDR3 loop: CASSTSPEETQYF. The CDR3 DNA sequence: TGTGCCAGCAGCACCAGCCCCGAGGAGACCCAGTACTTC.

This chain connects TRBV11-2 to TRBJ1-2; D is uncertain. V shed 3 bases and J shed 8 bases, with 19 bases lying between them. Germline V lookup: CDR1 SGHAT, CDR2 FQNNGV. The CDR3 is made up of 15 amino acids. The CDR3 sequence: CASSFRAADFGGYTF. CDR3 nucleotide sequence: TGTGCCAGCAGCTTCCGGGCCGCGGATTTTGGCGGCTACACCTTC.

The chain recombines TRBV27 with TRBJ1-4, with D unresolved. The CDR3 covers 15 residues. Trimming pared 5 bases from V and 0 bases from J, leaving 10 bases between. Looked up from germline, CDR1 is MNHEY and CDR2 is SMNVEV (reference sequence). The CDR3 DNA sequence: TGTGCCAGCAGTCCGAGGTTTGCAACTAATGAAAAACTGTTTTTT. It specifies CASSPRFATNEKLFF.

The V gene is TRBV9, the J gene TRBJ2-5, with no clear D. Germline assignment: CDR1 SGDLS and CDR2 YYNGEE. Between the trimmed V and J ends, which lost 0 bases and 0 bases, there was a span of 6 bases. The CDR3 length is 14 residues. The DNA for the CDR3 is TGTGCCAGCAGCGTAGGGGGAAACCAAGAGACCCAGTACTTC. Translated: CASSVGGNQETQYF.

This chain connects TRBV5-1 to TRBJ2-7; 11 nucleotides line up with TRBD1. Germline V gene data show CDR1 as SGHRS and CDR2 as YFSETQ. V shed 3 bases, J shed 4 bases, and the junction held 3 bases outside the gene matches. The CDR3 has 14 amino acids. CDR3 bases: TGCGCCAGCAGCTGGACAGGGGGCGAGTACGAGCAGTACTTC. The encoded protein is CASSWTGGEYEQYF.